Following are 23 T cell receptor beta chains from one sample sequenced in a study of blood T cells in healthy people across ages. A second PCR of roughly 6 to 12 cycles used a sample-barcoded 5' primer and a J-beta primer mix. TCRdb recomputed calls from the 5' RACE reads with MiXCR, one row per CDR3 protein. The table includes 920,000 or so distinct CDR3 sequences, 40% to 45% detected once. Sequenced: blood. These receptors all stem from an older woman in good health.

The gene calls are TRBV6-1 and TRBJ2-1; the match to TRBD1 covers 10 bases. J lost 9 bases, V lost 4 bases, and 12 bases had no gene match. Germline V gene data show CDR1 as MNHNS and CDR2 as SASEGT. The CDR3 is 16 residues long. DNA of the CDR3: TGTGCCAGCAGTGGACAGGGGGCGGGGGCGGCAAGTGAGCAGTTCTTC. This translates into CASSGQGAGAASEQFF.

The CDR3 region has the DNA TGCGCCAGCAGCTTGGTGGGACCCGTGAGACATGAGCAGTTCTTC. It translates to CASSLVGPVRHEQFF. This chain joins TRBV5-1 and TRBJ2-1, with D perhaps assigned TRBD1 or TRBD2 (5 bases each). V was clipped by 0 bases and J by 8 bases, with 15 bases between them. The germline V gene has CDR1 SGHRS and CDR2 YFSETQ. The length of the CDR3 is 15 residues.

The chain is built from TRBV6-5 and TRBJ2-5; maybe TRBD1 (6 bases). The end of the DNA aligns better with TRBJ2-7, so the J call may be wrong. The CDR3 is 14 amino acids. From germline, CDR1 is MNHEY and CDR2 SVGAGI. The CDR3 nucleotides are TGTGCCAGCAGGGTATACAGGGACCCCTACGAGCAGTACTTC. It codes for CASRVYRDPYEQYF.

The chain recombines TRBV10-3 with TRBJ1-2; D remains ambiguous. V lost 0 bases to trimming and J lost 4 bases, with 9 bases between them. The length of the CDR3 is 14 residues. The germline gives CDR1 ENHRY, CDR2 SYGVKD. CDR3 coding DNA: TGTGCCATCAGTGAGTCCCGGGATATCTATGGCTACACCTTC. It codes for CAISESRDIYGYTF.

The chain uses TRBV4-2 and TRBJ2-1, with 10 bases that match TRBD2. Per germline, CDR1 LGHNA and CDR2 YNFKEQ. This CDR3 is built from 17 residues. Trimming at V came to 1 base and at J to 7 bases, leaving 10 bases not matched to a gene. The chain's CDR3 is CASSQAGAGGGSNEQFF. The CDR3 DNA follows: TGTGCCAGCAGCCAAGCGGGAGCGGGAGGGGGGTCGAATGAGCAGTTCTTC.

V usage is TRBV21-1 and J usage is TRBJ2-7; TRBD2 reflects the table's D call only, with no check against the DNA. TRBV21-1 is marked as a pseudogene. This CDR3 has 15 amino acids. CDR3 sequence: CASSKAASGSYEQYF. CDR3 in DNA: TGTGCCAGCAGCAAAGCGGCTAGCGGGAGCTACGAGCAGTACTTC.

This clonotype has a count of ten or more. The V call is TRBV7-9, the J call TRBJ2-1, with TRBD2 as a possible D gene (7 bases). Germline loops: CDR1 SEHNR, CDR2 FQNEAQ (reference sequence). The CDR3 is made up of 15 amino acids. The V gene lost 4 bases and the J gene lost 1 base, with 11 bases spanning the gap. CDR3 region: CASSSSGTSYNEQFF. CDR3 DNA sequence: TGTGCCAGCAGCTCAAGCGGGACATCCTACAATGAGCAGTTCTTC.

The CDR3 here is CASTQVPYTEAFF. CDR3 DNA sequence: TGTGCCAGCACACAGGTCCCTTACACTGAAGCTTTCTTT. The chain combines TRBV6-1 with TRBJ1-1; possibly TRBD1 for D (5 bases). Germline CDR1 is MNHNS and CDR2 is SASEGT. Between the trimmed V and J ends, which lost 7 bases and 3 bases, there was a span of 12 bases. The CDR3 has 13 residues.

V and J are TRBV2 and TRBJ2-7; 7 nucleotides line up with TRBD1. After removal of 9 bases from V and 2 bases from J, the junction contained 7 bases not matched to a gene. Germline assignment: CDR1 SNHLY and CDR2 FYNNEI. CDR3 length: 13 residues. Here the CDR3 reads CARSPGQTYEQYF. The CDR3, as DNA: TGTGCCAGATCCCCGGGACAGACCTACGAGCAGTACTTC. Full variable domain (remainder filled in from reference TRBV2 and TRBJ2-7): EPEVTQTPSHQVTQMGQEVILRCVPISNHLYFYWYRQILGQKVEFLVSFYNNEISEKSEIFDDQFSVERPDGSNFTLKIRSTKLEDSAMYFCARSPGQTYEQYFGPGTRLTVT.

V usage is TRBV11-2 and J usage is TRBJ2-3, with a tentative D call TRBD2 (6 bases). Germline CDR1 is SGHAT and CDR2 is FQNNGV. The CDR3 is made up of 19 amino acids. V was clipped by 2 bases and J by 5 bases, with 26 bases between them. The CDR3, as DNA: TGTGCCAGCAGCTTAAAGCCCCGGGTGCCGGACTACGTTCTAGATACGCAGTATTTT. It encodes CASSLKPRVPDYVLDTQYF.

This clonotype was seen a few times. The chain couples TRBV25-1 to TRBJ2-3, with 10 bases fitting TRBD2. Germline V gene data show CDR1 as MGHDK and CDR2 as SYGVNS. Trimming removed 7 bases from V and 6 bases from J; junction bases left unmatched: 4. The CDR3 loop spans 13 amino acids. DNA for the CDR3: TGTGCCAGCAAAGCGGGAGGGCCGGATACGCAGTATTTT. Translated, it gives CASKAGGPDTQYF.

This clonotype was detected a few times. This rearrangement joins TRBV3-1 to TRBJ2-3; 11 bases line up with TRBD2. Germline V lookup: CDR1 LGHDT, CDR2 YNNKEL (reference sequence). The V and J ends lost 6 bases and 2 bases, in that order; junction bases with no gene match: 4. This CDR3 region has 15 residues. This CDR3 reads CASRKLAGDTDTQYF. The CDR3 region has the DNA TGTGCCAGCAGAAAACTAGCGGGAGACACAGATACGCAGTATTTT.

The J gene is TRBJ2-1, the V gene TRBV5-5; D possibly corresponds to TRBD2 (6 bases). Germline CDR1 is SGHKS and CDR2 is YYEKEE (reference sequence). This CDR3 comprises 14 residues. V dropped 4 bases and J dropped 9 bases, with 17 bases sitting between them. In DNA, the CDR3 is TGTGCCAGCAGCCCGACGACTAGAGCGATTGAGCAGTTCTTC. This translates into CASSPTTRAIEQFF.

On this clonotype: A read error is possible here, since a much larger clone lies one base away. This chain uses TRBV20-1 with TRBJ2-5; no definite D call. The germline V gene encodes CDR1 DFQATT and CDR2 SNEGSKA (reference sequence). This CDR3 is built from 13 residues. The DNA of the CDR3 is TGCAGTGCTGGAGATCACTTTCGAGAGACCCAGTACTTC. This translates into CSAGDHFRETQYF.

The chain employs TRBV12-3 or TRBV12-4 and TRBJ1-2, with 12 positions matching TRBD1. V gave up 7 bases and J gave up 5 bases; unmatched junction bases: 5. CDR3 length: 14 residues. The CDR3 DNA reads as TGTGCCAGCAAGGGACAGGGGGCGCGGTATGGCTACACCTTC. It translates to CASKGQGARYGYTF.

The CDR3 coding sequence is TGTGCCAGCAGTCCCCGCGGGGGGACCAACTTCTATGGCTACACCTTC. Encoded protein: CASSPRGGTNFYGYTF. V and J are TRBV27 and TRBJ1-2; D is possibly TRBD1 (5 bases). CDR1 MNHEY and CDR2 SMNVEV come from the germline V gene (reference sequence). CDR3 size: 16 residues. V lost 5 bases and J lost 4, with 20 bases in between.

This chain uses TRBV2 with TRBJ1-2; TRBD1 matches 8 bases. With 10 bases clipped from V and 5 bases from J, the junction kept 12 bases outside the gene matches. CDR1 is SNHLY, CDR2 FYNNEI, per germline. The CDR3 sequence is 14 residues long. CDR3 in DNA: TGTGCCACCACCTCGACAGGGGCGCGTTATGGCTACACCTTC. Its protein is CATTSTGARYGYTF.

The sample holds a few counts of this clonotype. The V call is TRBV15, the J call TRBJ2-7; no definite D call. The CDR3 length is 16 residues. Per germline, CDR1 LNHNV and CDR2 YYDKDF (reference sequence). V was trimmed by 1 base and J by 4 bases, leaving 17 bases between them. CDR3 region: CATSRGPALGFYEQYF. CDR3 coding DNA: TGTGCCACCAGCAGAGGGCCGGCCCTGGGGTTTTACGAGCAGTACTTC.

The CDR3 here is CASTENIHNEQFF. For the CDR3, the DNA is TGTGCCAGCACAGAGAACATACACAATGAGCAGTTCTTC. The V call is TRBV5-5, the J call TRBJ2-1; D is ambiguous. Germline assignment: CDR1 SGHKS and CDR2 YYEKEE (reference sequence). Trimming shortened V by 6 bases and J by 5 bases, and 12 bases separated the two germline ends. This CDR3 comprises 13 residues.

CDR3 nucleotides: TGTGCCAGCAGCTTCAAAGCGGGAGTAACCTACAATGAGCAGTTCTTC. As protein: CASSFKAGVTYNEQFF. The chain recombines TRBV11-2 with TRBJ2-1, with 8 positions matching TRBD2. CDR1 is SGHAT and CDR2 is FQNNGV in the germline V gene. CDR3 length: 16 residues. V lost 3 bases to trimming and J lost 2 bases; unmatched junction nucleotides: 6.

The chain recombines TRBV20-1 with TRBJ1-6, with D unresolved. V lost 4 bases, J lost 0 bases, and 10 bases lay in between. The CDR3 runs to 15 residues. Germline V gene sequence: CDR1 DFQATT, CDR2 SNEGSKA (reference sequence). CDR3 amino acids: CSAITSSSYNSPLHF. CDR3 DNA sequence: TGCAGTGCTATTACGAGTAGCTCCTATAATTCACCCCTCCACTTT.

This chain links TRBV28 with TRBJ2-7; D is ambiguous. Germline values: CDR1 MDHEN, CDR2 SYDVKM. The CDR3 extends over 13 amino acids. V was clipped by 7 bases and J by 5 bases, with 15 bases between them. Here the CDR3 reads CASNPTVNHEQYF. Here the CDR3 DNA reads TGTGCCAGCAACCCGACGGTAAACCACGAGCAGTACTTC.

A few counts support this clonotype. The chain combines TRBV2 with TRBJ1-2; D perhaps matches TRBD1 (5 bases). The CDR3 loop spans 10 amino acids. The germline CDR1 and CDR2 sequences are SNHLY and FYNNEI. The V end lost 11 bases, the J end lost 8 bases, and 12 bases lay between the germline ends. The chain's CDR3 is CAGAEPGYTF. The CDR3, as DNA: TGTGCCGGGGCAGAACCAGGCTACACCTTC.